This is a list of T cell receptor beta chains from one sample in a study of brain T cells in children with intractable seizures. The table came from immunoSEQ multiplex PCR; TCRdb's copy has only in-frame clones and leaves some out. The table lists hundreds of thousands of clones, about 93% of them singletons. This specimen consisted of peripheral blood, obtained approximately 5 months after surgery. The receptor source for this set is a boy under two years old with tuberous sclerosis and intractable seizures. CDR3s include the opening cysteine and the closing phenylalanine or tryptophan. A D gene is named only where the DNA matches it firmly. The listing skips clone size in some rows; elsewhere it reads once, few, many or a size class.

clone_size,v_call,j_call,d_call,cdr3_aa,cdr3_nt
NA,TRBV2,TRBJ2-7,TRBD1,CASGQGSSYEQYF,TGTGCCAGCGGACAGGGGAGCTCCTACGAGCAGTACTTC
NA,TRBV9,TRBJ1-2,NA,CASSPWQGLEYGYTF,TGTGCCAGCAGCCCCTGGCAGGGGCTAGAGTATGGCTACACCTTC
once,TRBV7-9,TRBJ2-7,NA,CASSLGPGFYEQYF,TGTGCCAGCAGCTTAGGTCCGGGTTTCTACGAGCAGTACTTC
NA,TRBV19,TRBJ2-7,NA,CASSKGDYEQYF,TGTGCCAGTAGTAAGGGGGACTACGAGCAGTACTTC
NA,TRBV14,TRBJ2-1,NA,CASSQGRELRWGFNEQFF,TGTGCCAGCAGCCAAGGAAGGGAACTTAGATGGGGCTTCAATGAGCAGTTCTTC
once,TRBV7-8,TRBJ2-3,TRBD2,CASSLDHTSGIGTDTQYF,TGTGCCAGCAGCTTAGATCACACTAGCGGGATCGGAACAGATACGCAGTATTTT
NA,TRBV6-5,TRBJ2-3,NA,CAKRGGAIDTQYF,TGTGCCAAAAGAGGGGGGGCGATAGATACGCAGTATTTT
NA,TRBV13,TRBJ2-7,NA,CASSPGGGSGNSYEQYF,TGTGCCAGCAGCCCCGGTGGGGGTAGCGGAAACTCCTACGAGCAGTACTTC
NA,TRBV13,TRBJ2-5,TRBD1,CASSLRGLDETQYF,TGTGCCAGCAGCTTAAGGGGGCTCGATGAGACCCAGTACTTC
NA,TRBV12-3/TRBV12-4,TRBJ2-5,NA,CATRGAGSQYF,TGTGCCACCCGGGGGGCAGGGTCCCAGTACTTC
NA,TRBV18,TRBJ1-1,NA,CASSPPSTAEAFF,TGTGCCAGCTCACCACCCTCGACCGCTGAAGCTTTCTTT
NA,TRBV5-1,TRBJ2-5,NA,CASSRRGWGQYQETQYF,TGCGCCAGCAGCCGACGAGGATGGGGACAATACCAAGAGACCCAGTACTTC
NA,TRBV2,TRBJ1-6,NA,CASSPRWGASNSPLHF,TGTGCCAGCAGCCCCCGATGGGGGGCGTCGAATTCACCCCTCCACTTT
NA,TRBV5-3,TRBJ1-3,TRBD1,CARSPSRQGQEGSGNTIYF,TGTGCCAGAAGCCCAAGTCGACAGGGGCAAGAGGGCTCTGGAAACACCATATATTTT
once,TRBV4-1,TRBJ2-1,TRBD2,CASSTRLAESNEQFF,TGCGCCAGCAGCACGCGACTAGCGGAAAGCAATGAGCAGTTCTTC
NA,TRBV7-9,TRBJ1-2,NA,CASTLSEGNYGYTF,TGTGCCAGCACCTTGTCTGAGGGTAACTATGGCTACACCTTC
NA,TRBV27,TRBJ2-7,NA,CASSPGYEQYF,TGTGCCAGCAGTCCCGGCTACGAGCAGTACTTC
NA,TRBV2,TRBJ2-5,NA,CASSALAVTQETQYF,TGTGCCAGCAGCGCCTTAGCGGTTACCCAAGAGACCCAGTACTTC
NA,TRBV30,TRBJ1-3,NA,CAWSLNGNSNTIYF,TGTGCCTGGAGTCTCAACGGTAATTCGAACACCATATATTTT
NA,TRBV9,TRBJ2-5,NA,CASSVFPGPQETQYF,TGTGCCAGCAGCGTCTTCCCGGGGCCCCAAGAGACCCAGTACTTC
NA,TRBV28,TRBJ1-5,NA,CASSLGGRNQPQHF,TGTGCCAGCAGTTTAGGGGGCCGCAATCAGCCCCAGCATTTT
NA,TRBV19,TRBJ1-4,NA,CASSIAPATNEKLFF,TGTGCCAGTAGTATAGCCCCTGCAACTAATGAAAAACTGTTTTTT
once,TRBV2,TRBJ2-2,NA,CASSGEHRAGELFF,TGTGCCAGCAGTGGGGAGCACAGGGCCGGGGAGCTGTTTTTT
NA,TRBV4-1,TRBJ2-1,NA,CASSQESRDSYNEQFF,TGCGCCAGCAGCCAAGAAAGCCGGGACTCTTACAATGAGCAGTTCTTC
NA,TRBV27,TRBJ1-2,NA,CASSLRGGLLTF,TGTGCCAGCAGTTTGAGGGGAGGTCTTCTCACCTTC
NA,TRBV18,TRBJ2-7,TRBD1,CASSPTGTGGPYEQYF,TGTGCCAGCTCACCCACCGGGACAGGGGGCCCCTACGAGCAGTACTTC
NA,TRBV24-1,TRBJ2-1,NA,CATSVRVLGNEQFF,TGTGCCACCAGTGTACGAGTGCTGGGCAATGAGCAGTTCTTC